The 21 T cell receptor beta chains in this list originate from one sample, sequenced in a study of blood T cells in healthy people across ages. A sample-barcoded 5' primer and a J-beta primer mix were used in a second PCR of roughly 7 to 12 cycles. TCRdb reprocessed the 5' RACE reads with MiXCR, giving one entry per CDR3 protein. The table records roughly 680,000 distinct CDR3 sequences, around 48% of them present only once. The sample taken for sequencing was blood. The receptors come from a woman aged 55-75 years in good health.

The chain carries TRBV12-5 and TRBJ2-1, with D hard to call. With 0 bases removed from V and 4 bases from J, the gap between germline ends came to 1 base. Germline assignment: CDR1 LGHNT and CDR2 FRNRAP. The CDR3 sequence is 12 residues long. Here the CDR3 reads CASGLVYNEQFF. The DNA of the CDR3 is TGTGCTAGTGGTTTGGTTTACAATGAGCAGTTCTTC.

There are a few counts of this clonotype. The chain combines TRBV2 with TRBJ2-1; 13 bases fit TRBD2. Germline CDR1 and CDR2: SNHLY and FYNNEI. This CDR3 spans 14 amino acids. Losses at the gene ends were 6 bases for V and 12 bases for J; bases not matched to a gene: 8. CDR3 DNA: TGTGCCAGCAGCGGACTAGCGGGAGCCACAGTGCAGTTCTTC. This encodes CASSGLAGATVQFF.

In its sample, this clonotype was seen a few times. The chain combines TRBV7-2 with TRBJ2-7, with D possibly being TRBD1 or TRBD2 (5 bases each). The CDR3 sequence is 16 residues long. Germline assignment: CDR1 SGHTA and CDR2 FQGNSA. V dropped 1 base and J dropped 7 bases, with 20 bases sitting between them. The CDR3 region is CASSLDVGAGRREQYF. The DNA for the CDR3 is TGTGCCAGCAGCTTAGACGTAGGGGCCGGACGGAGGGAGCAGTACTTC.

The chain recombines TRBV20-1 with TRBJ2-7; D unresolved. Germline V gene lookup returns CDR1 DFQATT and CDR2 SNEGSKA (reference sequence). Trimming left V 0 bases short and J 7 bases short, with 16 bases between. The CDR3 spans 14 residues. The CDR3 DNA reads TGCAGTGCTAGAGATCAGCCAAACCGGAATGAGCAGTACTTC. This gives the protein CSARDQPNRNEQYF.

The V call is TRBV7-6, the J call TRBJ2-1; TRBD2 matches at 10 bases. CDR1 SGHVS and CDR2 FNYEAQ come from the germline V gene. After removal of 5 bases from V and 9 bases from J, the junction contained 13 bases not matched to a gene. The CDR3 extends over 16 amino acids. The CDR3 reads CASSPEPSGRSVEQFF. CDR3 bases: TGTGCCAGCAGCCCCGAGCCTAGCGGGAGATCTGTTGAGCAGTTCTTC. Full variable domain (missing parts from reference TRBV7-6 and TRBJ2-1): GAGVSQSPRYKVTKRGQDVALRCDPISGHVSLYWYRQALGQGPEFLTYFNYEAQQDKSGLPNDRFSAERPEGSISTLTIQRTEQRDSAMYRCASSPEPSGRSVEQFFGPGTRLTVL.

Here the CDR3 reads CASSLQGLYEQYF. DNA for the CDR3: TGTGCCAGCAGCTTGCAGGGCCTCTACGAGCAGTACTTC. The chain recombines TRBV5-5 with TRBJ2-7, with D maybe TRBD1 (5 bases). With 1 base removed from V and 3 bases from J, the gap between germline ends came to 8 bases. Germline CDR1 SGHKS, CDR2 YYEKEE (reference sequence). This CDR3 is 13 amino acids long. The full variable domain, in which reference TRBV5-5 and TRBJ2-7 provide the parts outside the CDR3, is DAGVTQSPTHLIKTRGQQVTLRCSPISGHKSVSWYQQVLGQGPQFIFQYYEKEERGRGNFPDRFSARQFPNYSSELNVNALLLGDSALYLCASSLQGLYEQYFGPGTRLTVT.

This sequence joins TRBV9 and TRBJ2-1, with TRBD2 matching 8 bases. The CDR3 contains 15 residues. Germline V gene sequence: CDR1 SGDLS, CDR2 YYNGEE. Trimming removed 1 base from V and 5 bases from J; junction bases left unmatched: 5. CDR3 amino acids: CASSVSGSGNNEQFF. The CDR3 DNA reads as TGTGCCAGCAGCGTATCAGGTAGCGGGAACAATGAGCAGTTCTTC.

Here the CDR3 DNA reads TGTGCCAGCAGGATCAGGGGGAACACTGAAGCTTTCTTT. Translating it yields CASRIRGNTEAFF. The chain has TRBV3-1 and TRBJ1-1, with D possibly being TRBD1 (6 bases). The CDR3 loop spans 13 amino acids. V dropped 6 bases and J dropped 1 base, with 9 bases sitting between them. Germline loops: CDR1 LGHDT, CDR2 YNNKEL (reference sequence).

This clonotype was recorded once. The V gene is TRBV6-5, the J gene TRBJ2-7; 9 bases are a match to TRBD2. After removal of 4 bases from V and 2 bases from J, the junction contained 12 bases not matched to a gene. Per germline, CDR1 MNHEY and CDR2 SVGAGI. The CDR3 spans 17 residues. In DNA form, the CDR3 reads TGTGCCAGCAGTTCCTCGACTAGACTAGCGGTTACCTACGAGCAGTACTTC. This encodes CASSSSTRLAVTYEQYF.

The sample holds a few counts of this clonotype. The V and J genes are TRBV5-8 and TRBJ2-7; 10 bases match TRBD2. From germline, CDR1 is SGHTS and CDR2 YDEGEE. V shed 6 bases, J shed 4 bases, and the junction held 4 bases outside the gene matches. The CDR3 spans 13 residues. DNA for the CDR3: TGTGCCAGCACTCTAGCGGGAGCTTACGAGCAGTACTTC. Protein sequence: CASTLAGAYEQYF.

This clonotype was counted a single time. The rearrangement links TRBV6-2 or TRBV6-3 to TRBJ2-7; TRBD1 aligns across 9 bases. The CDR3 loop spans 14 amino acids. After removal of 7 bases from V and 6 bases from J, the junction contained 10 bases not matched to a gene. Germline V gene lookup returns CDR1 MNHEY and CDR2 SVGEGT. CDR3 region: CASIRQGVGGEQYF. For the CDR3, the DNA is TGTGCCAGCATCAGACAGGGGGTTGGCGGCGAGCAGTACTTC.

This clonotype occurred a few times. The chain has TRBV7-2 and TRBJ2-7; 10 positions agree with TRBD2. The germline V gene has CDR1 SGHTA and CDR2 FQGNSA. The CDR3 is 15 residues long. V lost 3 bases to trimming and J lost 0 bases; unmatched junction nucleotides: 2. CDR3 region: CASSLLAGASYEQYF. CDR3 DNA sequence: TGTGCCAGCAGCTTGCTAGCGGGAGCCTCCTACGAGCAGTACTTC.

The chain uses TRBV27 and TRBJ1-2; 8 nucleotides agree with TRBD1. The CDR3 is 15 residues long. Germline assignment: CDR1 MNHEY and CDR2 SMNVEV (reference sequence). V dropped 4 bases and J dropped 8; count of bases not matched to a gene: 12. CDR3 nucleotides: TGTGCCAGCAGTTCCCATACAGGGGGAGGGAGGGGCTACACCTTC. Its protein is CASSSHTGGGRGYTF.

This clonotype was picked up a small number of times. This chain links TRBV29-1 with TRBJ1-2; TRBD1 agrees at 9 bases. The CDR3 is 14 amino acids. V dropped 7 bases and J dropped 4; count of bases not matched to a gene: 10. Germline lookup yields CDR1 SQVTM and CDR2 ANQGSEA. CDR3 in amino acids: CSARTGGSSYGYTF. CDR3 coding DNA: TGCAGCGCACGTACAGGGGGCTCGAGCTATGGCTACACCTTC.

Only a few counts were recorded for this clonotype. The gene calls are TRBV24-1 and TRBJ2-7; D is ambiguous. Germline-derived CDR1 and CDR2 are KGHDR and SFDVKD. The CDR3 loop spans 13 amino acids. Between the trimmed V and J ends, which lost 5 bases and 5 bases, there was a span of 12 bases. The DNA of the CDR3 is TGTGCCACCAGTGGTGGGATTAGGAACGAGCAGTACTTC. Translation gives CATSGGIRNEQYF.

The CDR3 reads CASSLDARALTEAFF. CDR3 coding DNA: TGTGCCAGCAGCTTGGACGCCCGGGCTCTAACTGAAGCTTTCTTT. The chain employs TRBV5-4 and TRBJ1-1; D remains unclear. The CDR3 covers 15 residues. V lost 0 bases and J lost 5, with 14 bases in between. Germline lookup yields CDR1 SGHNT and CDR2 YYREEE (reference sequence).

This clonotype has only a few counts. The chain has TRBV10-3 and TRBJ2-7; perhaps D is TRBD1 or TRBD2 (5 bases each). The germline gives CDR1 ENHRY, CDR2 SYGVKD. The CDR3 loop spans 13 amino acids. V lost 6 bases to trimming and J lost 1 base, with 10 bases between them. The CDR3 DNA follows: TGTGCCATCAGCCGGGGCCCGTCCTACGAGCAGTACTTC. Its protein product is CAISRGPSYEQYF.

This clonotype showed up just a few times. This chain links TRBV7-9 with TRBJ2-5; 8 bases match TRBD1. The J call may be wrong; the DNA end is better matched by TRBJ2-7. The CDR3 contains 15 residues. The germline V gene has CDR1 SEHNR and CDR2 FQNEAQ (reference sequence). CDR3 region: CASSPNRRTGNEQYF. DNA of the CDR3: TGTGCCAGCAGCCCAAATCGTAGGACAGGGAACGAGCAGTACTTC.

The V gene is TRBV4-3, the J gene TRBJ2-4; D is possibly TRBD2 (5 bases). The length of the CDR3 is 18 residues. Deletions cut 1 base from V and 2 bases from J, with 18 bases between. Germline CDR1 LGHNA, CDR2 YSLEER. In DNA, the CDR3 is TGCGCCAGCAGCCAAGTTGGGGTGACGGGGATCTCCAAAAACATTCAGTACTTC. Its protein product is CASSQVGVTGISKNIQYF.

This clonotype was recorded a few times. V gene TRBV7-6 combines with J gene TRBJ2-5; perhaps TRBD1 as D (5 bases). Trimming pared 5 bases from V and 5 bases from J, leaving 15 bases between. Germline V lookup: CDR1 SGHVS, CDR2 FNYEAQ. CDR3 size: 14 residues. In nucleotides, the CDR3 is TGTGCCAGCAGCCCCAGGGCTGGGTGGGAGACCCAGTACTTC. It encodes CASSPRAGWETQYF. Drawing the rest from reference TRBV7-6 and TRBJ2-5, the complete variable domain is GAGVSQSPRYKVTKRGQDVALRCDPISGHVSLYWYRQALGQGPEFLTYFNYEAQQDKSGLPNDRFSAERPEGSISTLTIQRTEQRDSAMYRCASSPRAGWETQYFGPGTRLLVL.

This clonotype was observed once. V is TRBV9 and J is TRBJ2-6; D may be TRBD1 (6 bases). Trimming left V 5 bases short and J 0 bases short, with 12 bases between. This CDR3 comprises 16 residues. In germline, CDR1 is SGDLS, CDR2 YYNGEE. CDR3 in DNA: TGTGCCAGCAGTCCGGACAGACCCTCTGGGGCCAACGTCCTGACTTTC. It specifies CASSPDRPSGANVLTF.